These 5 T cell receptor beta chains were sequenced from one sample in a study of technical replicates of blood from a handful of donors. Profiled with immunoSEQ multiplex PCR; TCRdb holds only in-frame clones, not every one. This repertoire shows approximately 74,000 clones, roughly 88% found once; its top ten account for roughly 4.5%. What was sequenced was PBMCs. Receptors were obtained from a human donor in good health. Some clones in this sample may be carry-over from other donors' samples.

The J gene is TRBJ2-7, the V gene TRBV30, with D possibly matching TRBD2 (5 bases). Trimming stripped 4 bases from V and 0 bases from J, with 19 bases between. Germline values: CDR1 GTSNPN, CDR2 SVGIG (reference sequence). CDR3 size: 16 residues. The CDR3 loop is CAWTRRVTASSYEQYF. CDR3 DNA sequence: TGTGCCTGGACCAGGCGGGTTACAGCGAGCTCCTACGAGCAGTACTTC.

The chain links TRBV5-1 to TRBJ2-5; 14 nucleotides match TRBD2. V lost 0 bases, J lost 7 bases, and 5 bases stayed unmatched. The CDR3 runs to 16 residues. Germline V lookup: CDR1 SGHRS, CDR2 YFSETQ. As DNA, the CDR3 is TGCGCCAGCAGCTTGGATGGAGGGACTAGCGGGAGGACCCAGTACTTC. The encoded protein is CASSLDGGTSGRTQYF.

J is TRBJ2-7 and V is TRBV6-6, with D tentatively TRBD1 (5 bases). CDR1 is MNHNY, CDR2 SVGAGI, per germline (reference sequence). This CDR3 spans 15 amino acids. V was shortened by 5 bases and J by 5 bases, with 19 bases between the two germline ends. The CDR3 reads CASSHPPGQIHEQYF. The CDR3 DNA follows: TGTGCCAGCAGTCACCCCCCAGGGCAGATCCACGAGCAGTACTTC.

The V call is TRBV7-9, the J call TRBJ2-7; no definite D call. This CDR3 comprises 12 residues. The germline V gene encodes CDR1 SEHNR and CDR2 FQNEAQ (reference sequence). The V end lost 3 bases, the J end lost 5 bases, and 8 bases lay between the germline ends. This CDR3 is CASSLVEDEQYF. CDR3 in DNA: TGTGCCAGCAGCTTGGTTGAGGACGAGCAGTACTTC.

The rearrangement uses TRBV7-2 and TRBJ2-1; TRBD2 matches at 14 bases. The germline V gene encodes CDR1 SGHTA and CDR2 FQGNSA. The CDR3 loop spans 17 amino acids. V trimming: 2 bases; J trimming: 7 bases; junction bases outside the gene matches: 7. The CDR3 sequence is CASSLMTSGRAFNEQFF. CDR3 in DNA: TGTGCCAGCAGCTTAATGACTAGCGGGAGGGCCTTTAATGAGCAGTTCTTC.